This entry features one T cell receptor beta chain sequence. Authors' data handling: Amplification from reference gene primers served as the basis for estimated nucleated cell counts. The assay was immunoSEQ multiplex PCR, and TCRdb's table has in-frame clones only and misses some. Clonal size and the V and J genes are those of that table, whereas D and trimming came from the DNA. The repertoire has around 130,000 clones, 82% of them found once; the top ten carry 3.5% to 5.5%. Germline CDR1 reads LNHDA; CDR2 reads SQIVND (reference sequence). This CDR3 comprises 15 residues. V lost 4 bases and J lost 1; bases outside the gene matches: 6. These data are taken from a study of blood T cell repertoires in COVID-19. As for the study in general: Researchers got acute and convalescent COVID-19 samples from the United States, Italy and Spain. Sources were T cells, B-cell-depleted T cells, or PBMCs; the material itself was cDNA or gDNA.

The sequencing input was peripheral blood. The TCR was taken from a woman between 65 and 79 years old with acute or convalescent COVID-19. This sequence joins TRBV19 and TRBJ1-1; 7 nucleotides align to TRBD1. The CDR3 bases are TGTGCCAGTAGTAGAGACAGGGTAAGGAACACTGAAGCTTTCTTT. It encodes CASSRDRVRNTEAFF.